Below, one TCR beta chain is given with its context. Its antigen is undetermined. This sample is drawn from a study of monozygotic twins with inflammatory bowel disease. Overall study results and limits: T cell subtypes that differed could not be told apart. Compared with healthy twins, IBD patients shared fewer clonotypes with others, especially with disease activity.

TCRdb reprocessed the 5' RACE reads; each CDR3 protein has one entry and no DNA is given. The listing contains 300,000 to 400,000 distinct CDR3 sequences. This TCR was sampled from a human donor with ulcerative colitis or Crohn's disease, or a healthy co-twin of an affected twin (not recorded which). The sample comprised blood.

The CDR3 sequence is CASSENRGGGNEQFF. V and J are TRBV2 and TRBJ2-1; absent DNA, TCRdb's TRBD2 call cannot be checked. The CDR3 length is 15 residues. From germline, CDR1 is SNHLY and CDR2 FYNNEI.